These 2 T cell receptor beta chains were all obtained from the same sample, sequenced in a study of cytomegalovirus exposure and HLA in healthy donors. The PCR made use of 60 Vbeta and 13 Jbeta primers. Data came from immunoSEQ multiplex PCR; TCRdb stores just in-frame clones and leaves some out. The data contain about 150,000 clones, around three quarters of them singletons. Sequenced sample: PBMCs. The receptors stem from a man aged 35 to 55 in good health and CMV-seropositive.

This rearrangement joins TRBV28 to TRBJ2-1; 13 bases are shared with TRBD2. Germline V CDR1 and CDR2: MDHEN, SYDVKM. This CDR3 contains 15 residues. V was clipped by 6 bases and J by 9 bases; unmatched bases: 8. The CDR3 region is CASRLGLAGLAEQFF. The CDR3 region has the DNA TGTGCCAGCAGATTGGGACTAGCGGGACTCGCTGAGCAGTTCTTC.

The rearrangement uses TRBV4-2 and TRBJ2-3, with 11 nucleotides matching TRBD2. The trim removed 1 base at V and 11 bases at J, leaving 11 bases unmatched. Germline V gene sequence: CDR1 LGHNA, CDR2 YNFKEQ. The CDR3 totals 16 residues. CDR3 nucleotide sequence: TGTGCCAGCAGCCAAGCGGGGACTAGCGGAGCCCATCTGCAGTATTTT. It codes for CASSQAGTSGAHLQYF.